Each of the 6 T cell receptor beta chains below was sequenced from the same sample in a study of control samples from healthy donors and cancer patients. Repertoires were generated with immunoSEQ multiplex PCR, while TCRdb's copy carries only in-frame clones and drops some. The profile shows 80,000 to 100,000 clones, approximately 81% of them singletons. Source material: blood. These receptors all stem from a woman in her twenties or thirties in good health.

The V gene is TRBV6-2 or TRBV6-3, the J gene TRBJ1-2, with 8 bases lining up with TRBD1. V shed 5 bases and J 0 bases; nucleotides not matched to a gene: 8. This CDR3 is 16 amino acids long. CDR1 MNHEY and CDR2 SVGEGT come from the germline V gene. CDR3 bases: TGTGCCAGCAGTAAGGACAGGGTCTCGCCTAACTATGGCTACACCTTC. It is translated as CASSKDRVSPNYGYTF.

CDR3 sequence: CAWSVLGGGDEQFF. In DNA form, the CDR3 reads TGTGCCTGGAGTGTCCTCGGCGGGGGGGATGAGCAGTTCTTC. The J gene is TRBJ2-1, the V gene TRBV30; 9 positions agree with TRBD2. V dropped 0 bases and J dropped 8; count of bases not matched to a gene: 5. Germline CDR1 and CDR2: GTSNPN and SVGIG (reference sequence). The CDR3 has 14 amino acids. Based on the CDR3 plus reference TRBV30 and TRBJ2-1, the full variable domain is SQTIHQWPATLVQPVGSPLSLECTVEGTSNPNLYWYRQAAGRGLQLLFYSVGIGQISSEVPQNLSASRPQDRQFILSSKKLLLSDSGFYLCAWSVLGGGDEQFFGPGTRLTVL.

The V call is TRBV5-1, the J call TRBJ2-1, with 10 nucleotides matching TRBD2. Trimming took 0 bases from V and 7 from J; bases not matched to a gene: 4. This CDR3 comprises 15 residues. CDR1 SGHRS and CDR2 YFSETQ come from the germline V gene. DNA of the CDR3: TGCGCCAGCAGCTTGGCGAGCGGGGGGGCAAATGAGCAGTTCTTC. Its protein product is CASSLASGGANEQFF.

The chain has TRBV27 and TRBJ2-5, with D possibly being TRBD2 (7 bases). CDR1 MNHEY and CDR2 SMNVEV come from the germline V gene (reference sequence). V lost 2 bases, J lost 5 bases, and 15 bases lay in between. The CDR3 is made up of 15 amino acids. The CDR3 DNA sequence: TGTGCCAGCAGTTTAAATCGGGGGGCGGGGGAGACCCAGTACTTC. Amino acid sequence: CASSLNRGAGETQYF.

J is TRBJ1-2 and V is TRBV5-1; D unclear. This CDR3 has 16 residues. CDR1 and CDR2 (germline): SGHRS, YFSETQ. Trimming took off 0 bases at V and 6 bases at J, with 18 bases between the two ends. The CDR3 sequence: CASSLGSAAPSHGYTF. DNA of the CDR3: TGCGCCAGCAGCTTGGGGTCGGCCGCCCCGAGTCATGGCTACACCTTC.

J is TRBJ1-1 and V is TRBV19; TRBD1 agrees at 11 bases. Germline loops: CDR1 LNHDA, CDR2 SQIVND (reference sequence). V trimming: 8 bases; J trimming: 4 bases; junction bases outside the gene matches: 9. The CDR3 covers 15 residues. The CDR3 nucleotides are TGTGCCAGTTTTGGGGCCGGGACAGGGGGCACTGAAGCTTTCTTT. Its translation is CASFGAGTGGTEAFF.